Each of the 21 T cell receptor beta chains below was sequenced from the same sample in a study of blood T cell repertoires in COVID-19. TCRdb's copy holds only in-frame clones and misses some; the assay was immunoSEQ multiplex PCR. Of about 200,000 clones listed, about 88% are singletons. The sequencing sample was made of peripheral blood. Receptors originate from a man in his fifties or sixties with acute or convalescent COVID-19.

The chain combines TRBV19 with TRBJ1-1; a weak D match, TRBD1 (5 bases). Trimming stripped 4 bases from V and 3 bases from J, with 21 bases between. Germline V CDR1 and CDR2: LNHDA, SQIVND (reference sequence). CDR3 length: 17 amino acids. The CDR3 loop reads CASSNGRATLGHTEAFF. The CDR3 DNA reads as TGTGCCAGTAGTAATGGACGGGCGACTTTGGGGCACACTGAAGCTTTCTTT.

This chain uses TRBV19 with TRBJ2-1, with 11 bases identical to TRBD2. Germline loops: CDR1 LNHDA, CDR2 SQIVND (reference sequence). The CDR3 is 18 amino acids. V lost 4 bases and J lost 5; bases outside the gene matches: 13. The DNA for the CDR3 is TGTGCCAGTAGTACCCGGGGAGCCGGGACTAGCGGCAACAATGAGCAGTTCTTC. It yields the protein CASSTRGAGTSGNNEQFF.

This chain joins TRBV19 and TRBJ1-1; no firm D call. V was cut by 3 bases and J by 1 base, with 6 bases left in between. This CDR3 contains 13 residues. Germline loops: CDR1 LNHDA, CDR2 SQIVND (reference sequence). CDR3 sequence (DNA): TGTGCCAGTAGTATGCAGAAGAACACTGAAGCTTTCTTT. This encodes CASSMQKNTEAFF.

The J gene is TRBJ2-5, the V gene TRBV7-6, with 8 bases aligning to TRBD1. The CDR3 spans 15 residues. Germline loops: CDR1 SGHVS, CDR2 FNYEAQ. With 5 bases clipped from V and 5 bases from J, the junction kept 10 bases outside the gene matches. CDR3 protein: CASSGRTGMWETQYF. The CDR3 coding sequence is TGTGCCAGCAGCGGAAGGACAGGGATGTGGGAGACCCAGTACTTC.

V usage is TRBV5-8 and J usage is TRBJ1-1, with TRBD1 matching 8 bases. From germline, CDR1 is SGHTS and CDR2 YDEGEE. Germline trimming cut 8 bases from V and 6 bases from J; bases unmatched to any gene: 6. This CDR3 spans 12 amino acids. As DNA, the CDR3 is TGTGCCAGAATGATGACAGGGGCTGAAGCTTTCTTT. Its protein is CARMMTGAEAFF.

CDR3 protein: CASSSSGGASYGYTF. For the CDR3, the DNA is TGTGCCAGCAGCTCCTCAGGGGGCGCGAGCTATGGCTACACCTTC. This rearrangement joins TRBV5-4 to TRBJ1-2; TRBD1 matches 8 bases. The V gene end was trimmed by 3 bases and the J gene end by 4 bases; junction bases not matched to a gene: 8. The CDR3 is 15 amino acids. The germline V gene encodes CDR1 SGHNT and CDR2 YYREEE (reference sequence). Drawing the rest from reference TRBV5-4 and TRBJ1-2, the complete variable domain is ETGVTQSPTHLIKTRGQQVTLRCSSQSGHNTVSWYQQALGQGPQFIFQYYREEENGRGNFPPRFSGLQFPNYSSELNVNALELDDSALYLCASSSSGGASYGYTFGSGTRLTVV.

The V call is TRBV27, the J call TRBJ1-1; D not certain. V lost 4 bases and J 0 bases, leaving 6 bases between the germline ends. This CDR3 is built from 13 residues. Germline V gives CDR1 MNHEY, CDR2 SMNVEV (reference sequence). The chain's CDR3 is CASSSQVNTEAFF. CDR3 coding DNA: TGTGCCAGCAGTTCACAAGTGAACACTGAAGCTTTCTTT.

This rearrangement joins TRBV6-5 to TRBJ1-2; TRBD1 agrees at 7 bases. CDR3 length equals 12 residues. V lost 8 bases, J lost 7 bases, and 7 bases stayed unmatched. The V gene's germline CDR1 is MNHEY and CDR2 SVGAGI. CDR3 nucleotides: TGTGCCAGCCGCAGGGACAGCGCTGGCTACACCTTC. It codes for CASRRDSAGYTF.

CDR3 sequence (DNA): TGTGCCAGCCAGGGCCAGGGACTAGCGGGGGGCTGGACTTACAATGAGCAGTTCTTC. It specifies CASQGQGLAGGWTYNEQFF. The rearrangement joins TRBV28 to TRBJ2-1; 15 bases match TRBD2. The CDR3 runs to 19 residues. The ends lost 8 bases at V and 4 bases at J; junction bases unmatched: 15. Per the germline V gene, CDR1 is MDHEN and CDR2 is SYDVKM.

The genes are TRBV6-5 and TRBJ1-5, with 9 bases aligning to TRBD1. This CDR3 contains 14 residues. Germline CDR1 reads MNHEY; CDR2 reads SVGAGI. V lost 6 bases and J lost 7; bases outside the gene matches: 7. The CDR3 is CASRSNRGLQPQHF. CDR3 nucleotide sequence: TGTGCCAGCAGATCTAACAGGGGGCTACAGCCCCAGCATTTT.

The rearrangement uses TRBV2 and TRBJ2-7; D is unclear. V was clipped by 3 bases and J by 6 bases, with 12 bases between them. Germline V gene data show CDR1 as SNHLY and CDR2 as FYNNEI. The CDR3 loop spans 13 amino acids. The CDR3 DNA sequence: TGTGCCAGCAGTGAGGGTATTCCAGGCGAGCAGTACTTC. This translates into CASSEGIPGEQYF.

V is TRBV5-1 and J is TRBJ2-5; D might be TRBD1 (6 bases). Germline CDR1 SGHRS, CDR2 YFSETQ. The CDR3 is 14 residues long. V was clipped by 0 bases and J by 3 bases, with 9 bases between them. The CDR3 coding sequence is TGCGCCAGCAGCTTGGTTGGACAGAAAGAGACCCAGTACTTC. Amino acid sequence: CASSLVGQKETQYF.

This rearrangement joins TRBV2 to TRBJ2-5, with TRBD2 identical over 12 bases. With 2 bases clipped from V and 12 bases from J, the junction kept 10 bases outside the gene matches. The germline V gene has CDR1 SNHLY and CDR2 FYNNEI. This CDR3 region has 15 residues. The CDR3 DNA follows: TGTGCCAGCAGTGAAAGCAGGAAGCTAGCGGGGGGGGAGTACTTC. It yields the protein CASSESRKLAGGEYF.

J is TRBJ2-5 and V is TRBV7-2, with TRBD1 matching 10 bases. J lost 2 bases, V lost 4 bases, and 4 bases had no gene match. Germline CDR1 reads SGHTA; CDR2 reads FQGNSA. The CDR3 runs 15 residues. The CDR3 sequence is CASSSDRGLQETQYF. CDR3 in DNA: TGTGCCAGCAGCTCAGACAGGGGGCTGCAAGAGACCCAGTACTTC.

The chain has TRBV15 and TRBJ2-3, with a weak D call TRBD2 (5 bases). Germline V gene lookup returns CDR1 LNHNV and CDR2 YYDKDF (reference sequence). The CDR3 runs 17 residues. V was shortened by 1 base and J by 3 bases, with 17 bases between the two germline ends. Here the CDR3 reads CATSRAALRRVTDTQYF. As DNA, the CDR3 is TGTGCCACCAGCAGAGCTGCCCTGCGGCGGGTTACAGATACGCAGTATTTT.

This rearrangement joins TRBV5-4 to TRBJ1-6; 7 bases match TRBD1. J gave up 5 bases and V 4 bases, and 9 bases lay outside the gene matches. The CDR3 runs 16 residues. Germline V gives CDR1 SGHNT, CDR2 YYREEE (reference sequence). The CDR3 loop reads CASSPGSGGNNSPLHF. CDR3 nucleotides: TGTGCCAGCAGCCCGGGGTCAGGGGGAAATAATTCACCCCTCCACTTT.

This chain connects TRBV5-1 to TRBJ2-7; the match to TRBD1 covers 7 bases. Germline CDR1 and CDR2: SGHRS and YFSETQ. The CDR3 runs to 14 residues. Losses at the gene ends were 2 bases for V and 5 bases for J; bases not matched to a gene: 7. The CDR3 bases are TGCGCCAGCAGCTTCGGACAGGTTCCGGACGAGCAGTACTTC. Protein sequence: CASSFGQVPDEQYF.

This chain connects TRBV7-8 to TRBJ1-6, with D perhaps matching TRBD1 (6 bases). CDR3 length equals 17 residues. In germline, CDR1 is SGHVS, CDR2 FQNEAQ. V lost 2 bases and J 1 base, leaving 12 bases between the germline ends. The CDR3 sequence: CASSLRQESSYNSPLHF. For the CDR3, the DNA is TGTGCCAGCAGCTTAAGACAGGAGAGTTCCTATAATTCACCCCTCCACTTT.

This clone showed up just a few times. V and J are TRBV7-2 and TRBJ2-3, with 8 bases lining up with TRBD1. The CDR3 contains 15 residues. Germline CDR1 SGHTA, CDR2 FQGNSA. V gave up 5 bases and J gave up 3 bases; unmatched junction bases: 7. DNA of the CDR3: TGTGCCAGCAGCCCCAGGACAGGGTGGACAGATACGCAGTATTTT. Translating it yields CASSPRTGWTDTQYF.

V usage is TRBV4-3 and J usage is TRBJ1-1, with TRBD1 matching 7 bases. Per germline, CDR1 LGHNA and CDR2 YSLEER. The V and J ends lost 7 bases and 1 base, in that order; junction bases with no gene match: 9. The CDR3 length is 15 residues. The CDR3 nucleotides read TGCGCCAGCAACCACGGAGGGGGCTCGAACACTGAAGCTTTCTTT. As protein: CASNHGGGSNTEAFF.

The chain combines TRBV4-3 with TRBJ2-7, with D unclear. The germline CDR1 and CDR2 sequences are LGHNA and YSLEER. V was clipped by 1 base and J by 4 bases, with 17 bases between them. The CDR3 has 16 amino acids. The CDR3 sequence is CASSQGAGFLFYEQYF. The DNA for the CDR3 is TGCGCCAGCAGCCAAGGGGCTGGGTTCCTTTTTTACGAGCAGTACTTC.